A selection of T cell receptor beta chains follows, all from one sample in a study of Graves' ophthalmopathy and Graves' hyperthyroidism. TCRdb independently ran MiXCR on the multiplex PCR reads; one entry per CDR3 protein. The table shows about 700,000 distinct CDR3 sequences, with about 41% occurring only once. The sequenced sample was peripheral blood. The receptors derive from an adult man with Graves' ophthalmopathy. The CDR3 runs from the conserved cysteine through the conserved F or W. A D gene is named only where the DNA matches it firmly. Clone size appears in some rows only: once, few, many, or a class for an expanded clone.

clone size	V gene	J gene	D gene	CDR3 DNA	CDR3 protein
few	TRBV6-1	TRBJ1-6	TRBD1	TGTGCCAGCAGTACCCGACAGGGATACAATTCACCCCTCCACTTT	CASSTRQGYNSPLHF
many	TRBV6-5	TRBJ1-1	TRBD1	TGTGCCAGCACCCCGGGGGACAGGAACACTGAAGCTTTCTTT	CASTPGDRNTEAFF
NA	TRBV7-8	TRBJ1-1	NA	TGTGCCAGCAGCTTAGAAACAGGGTGGGACACTGAAGCTTTCTTT	CASSLETGWDTEAFF
NA	TRBV7-9	TRBJ2-2	TRBD1	TGTGCCAGCAGCTTAGAATGGGAGACAGGGACCAACACCGGGGAGCTGTTTTTT	CASSLEWETGTNTGELFF
many	TRBV4-1	TRBJ2-7	TRBD2	TGCGCCAGCAGCCAGGTACCAGCGGGGTCCTACGAGCAGTACTTC	CASSQVPAGSYEQYF
NA	TRBV2	TRBJ1-5	NA	TGTGCCAGCAGTGTAAGGGGGGCTAACAATCAGCCCCAGCATTTT	CASSVRGANNQPQHF
NA	TRBV28	TRBJ1-1	NA	TGTGCCAGCAGTCGAATCTTCGGGACGCCGGACGGGGACTTT	CASSRIFGTPDGDF
many	TRBV19	TRBJ2-7	TRBD1	TGTGCCAGTAGATTCTCGACAGGGTATGAGCAGTACTTC	CASRFSTGYEQYF
NA	TRBV6-6	TRBJ2-5	TRBD1	TGTGCCAGCAGTTACTTGCAGGGGGTTGGGGAGACCCAGTACTTC	CASSYLQGVGETQYF
many	TRBV9	TRBJ2-5	TRBD1	TGTGCCAGCAGCAGGGGGCTGGGGCAAGAGACCCAGTACTTC	CASSRGLGQETQYF
NA	TRBV29-1	TRBJ2-2	NA	TGCAGCGTTGAAGAACCGGGAGCTAAGCTGTTTTTT	CSVEEPGAKLFF
many	TRBV2	TRBJ2-7	NA	TGTGCCAGCAGTGGGAGATACGAGCAGTACTTC	CASSGRYEQYF
many	TRBV7-4	TRBJ2-7	NA	TGTGCCAGCAGCCAGGGGGCTAGCGGGACCTACGAGCAGTACTTC	CASSQGASGTYEQYF
NA	TRBV29-1	TRBJ1-1	NA	TGCAGCTCCACAGGAGGTACTGAAGCTTTCTTT	CSSTGGTEAFF
few	TRBV20-1	TRBJ2-2	NA	TGCAGTGCTAGGGCCGGGGGTCCCAACACCGGGGAGCTGTTTTTT	CSARAGGPNTGELFF
few	TRBV7-9	TRBJ2-3	TRBD2	TGTGCCAGCAGTCCGAGCGGGGGCGCAGATACGCAGTATTTT	CASSPSGGADTQYF
many	TRBV7-9	TRBJ1-2	NA	TGTGCCAGCAGCTTAGCGTGGTATGGCTACACCTTC	CASSLAWYGYTF
NA	TRBV19	TRBJ1-2	NA	TGTGCCAGTAGTATCCAACAGGGATATGGCTACACCTTC	CASSIQQGYGYTF
many	TRBV20-1	TRBJ1-1	NA	TGCAGTGCTCTAGGGAGTTCTGAAGCTTTCTTT	CSALGSSEAFF
many	TRBV7-2	TRBJ1-6	NA	TGTGCCAGCAGCTTAGCGACGACAGCCTTTTATAATTCACCCCTCCACTTT	CASSLATTAFYNSPLHF
many	TRBV2	TRBJ1-5	NA	TGTGCCAGCAGTGATGGGCATCAGCCCCAGCATTTT	CASSDGHQPQHF
NA	TRBV10-3	TRBJ2-6	NA	TGTGCCATCTGGGACTCCGGGACTGAGGGTGGGGCCAACGTCCTGACTTTC	CAIWDSGTEGGANVLTF
NA	TRBV27	TRBJ1-6	NA	TGTGCCAGCAGCAAAACAGGCGATTCACCCCTCCACTTT	CASSKTGDSPLHF
few	TRBV4-3	TRBJ1-3	NA	TGCGCCAGCAGCCAAGATCGGGCAGCCTCTGGAAACACCATATATTTT	CASSQDRAASGNTIYF
few	TRBV20-1	TRBJ1-6	NA	TGCAGTGCTAGAGATCGGGTTTATAATTCACCCCTCCACTTT	CSARDRVYNSPLHF
NA	TRBV10-3	TRBJ2-1	TRBD1	TGTGCCATCAGCCGGGACAGGGAGAACAATGAGCAGTTCTTC	CAISRDRENNEQFF
NA	TRBV12-3/TRBV12-4	TRBJ1-6	TRBD1	TGTGCCAGCAAGAGACAGGGAGGATCCTATAATTCACCCCTCCACTTT	CASKRQGGSYNSPLHF
many	TRBV20-1	TRBJ2-5	TRBD1	TGCAGTGCGTTTCGTCAGGGGGCATTTGAGACCCAGTACTTC	CSAFRQGAFETQYF
many	TRBV7-9	TRBJ1-1	NA	TGTGCCAGCAGCTTAGCGCAGGGGAGGAGGGCTGAAGCTTTCTTT	CASSLAQGRRAEAFF
many	TRBV10-3	TRBJ1-2	NA	TGTGCCAGCAGTGAAGATGGAGGCTGGGATGGCTACACCTTC	CASSEDGGWDGYTF
NA	TRBV19	TRBJ2-6	NA	TGTGCCAGTACCCTAGGGGTGTTTGGGGCCAACGTCCTGACTTTC	CASTLGVFGANVLTF
few	TRBV12-5	TRBJ2-7	NA	TGTGCTAGTGGTTTACTAGGGTCCGAGCAGTACTTC	CASGLLGSEQYF
many	TRBV10-2	TRBJ1-6	NA	TGCGCCAGCAGTGATCGAAGGGCTGAAAATTCACCCCTCCACTTT	CASSDRRAENSPLHF
NA	TRBV29-1	TRBJ2-5	NA	NA	CSVANAWTSSDSAGDGYTFETQYF
NA	TRBV10-3	TRBJ2-7	NA	TGTGCCATCAGTTCCTTCTACGAGCAGTACTTC	CAISSFYEQYF